Each of the 20 T cell receptor beta chains below was sequenced from the same sample in a study of control samples from healthy donors and cancer patients. Profiled with immunoSEQ multiplex PCR; TCRdb holds only in-frame clones, not every one. The repertoire consists of approximately 82,000 clones, with approximately 89% occurring once and the leading ten covering 20%. Sequencing was performed on blood. The source is a man aged 45-60 years in good health.

The chain is built from TRBV11-3 and TRBJ2-3; D is perhaps TRBD2 (5 bases). CDR1 and CDR2 from the germline V gene are SGHNT and YENEEA. The CDR3 extends over 16 amino acids. Trimming shortened V by 1 base and J by 1 base, and 12 bases separated the two germline ends. CDR3: CASSLAGETGTDTQYF. CDR3 DNA: TGTGCCAGCAGCTTAGCTGGGGAGACCGGCACAGATACGCAGTATTTT.

V gene TRBV7-6 combines with J gene TRBJ2-5, with D maybe TRBD2 (6 bases). The CDR3 loop spans 15 amino acids. CDR1 SGHVS and CDR2 FNYEAQ come from the germline V gene. V shed 3 bases and J shed 4 bases, with 15 bases lying between them. This CDR3 is CASSFSGGKGETQYF. The CDR3 region has the DNA TGTGCCAGCAGCTTCTCTGGCGGGAAGGGAGAGACCCAGTACTTC.

This chain joins TRBV13 and TRBJ2-7; D is ambiguous. The CDR3 has 12 amino acids. V lost 3 bases, J lost 0 bases, and 3 bases lay in between. CDR1 and CDR2 (germline): PRHDT, FYEKMQ (reference sequence). CDR3 nucleotides: TGTGCCAGCAGCTTTAGCTCCTACGAGCAGTACTTC. Translation gives CASSFSSYEQYF. The entire variable domain, with the rest obtained from reference TRBV13 and TRBJ2-7, is as follows: AAGVIQSPRHLIKEKRETATLKCYPIPRHDTVYWYQQGPGQDPQFLISFYEKMQSDKGSIPDRFSAQQFSDYHSELNMSSLELGDSALYFCASSFSSYEQYFGPGTRLTVT.

This clone turned up a few times. The chain recombines TRBV5-4 with TRBJ2-4; D call uncertain. Germline CDR1 SGHNT, CDR2 YYREEE (reference sequence). The CDR3 is made up of 13 amino acids. V was clipped by 0 bases and J by 6 bases, with 7 bases between them. The DNA for the CDR3 is TGTGCCAGCAGCTTGGCCACGGGAAACATTCAGTACTTC. Translated: CASSLATGNIQYF.

This clone is a singleton in its sample. This chain links TRBV2 with TRBJ1-5; no definite D call. Trimming removed 6 bases at V and 5 bases at J, with 11 bases between. This CDR3 has 13 amino acids. The V gene's germline CDR1 is SNHLY and CDR2 FYNNEI. CDR3 in DNA: TGTGCCAGCAGCCTCTTCCCAGATCAGCCCCAGCATTTT. Protein sequence: CASSLFPDQPQHF. Complete variable domain (other parts from reference TRBV2 and TRBJ1-5): EPEVTQTPSHQVTQMGQEVILRCVPISNHLYFYWYRQILGQKVEFLVSFYNNEISEKSEIFDDQFSVERPDGSNFTLKIRSTKLEDSAMYFCASSLFPDQPQHFGDGTRLSIL.

The chain recombines TRBV2 with TRBJ2-1; no definite D call. Per the germline V gene, CDR1 is SNHLY and CDR2 is FYNNEI. V lost 7 bases and J lost 2, with 9 bases in between. There are 13 residues in the CDR3. The CDR3 DNA sequence: TGTGCCAGCACCGAAAACACCTACAATGAGCAGTTCTTC. Its protein product is CASTENTYNEQFF.

This chain uses TRBV28 with TRBJ2-3; 11 positions agree with TRBD2. Germline V lookup: CDR1 MDHEN, CDR2 SYDVKM. This CDR3 has 14 residues. Trimming removed 5 bases from V and 4 bases from J; junction bases left unmatched: 2. This chain's CDR3 is CASSLGLAADTQYF. The CDR3 bases are TGTGCCAGCAGTCTGGGACTAGCGGCAGATACGCAGTATTTT.

V gene TRBV2 combines with J gene TRBJ1-1; perhaps TRBD1 as D (5 bases). V lost 5 bases and J 1 base, leaving 14 bases between the germline ends. CDR1 SNHLY and CDR2 FYNNEI come from the germline V gene. CDR3 size: 15 residues. CDR3 DNA: TGTGCCAGCAGTACCCGGACAACCGCGAACACTGAAGCTTTCTTT. This gives the protein CASSTRTTANTEAFF.

The gene calls are TRBV6-4 and TRBJ1-5, with D possibly matching TRBD1 (5 bases). Germline-derived CDR1 and CDR2 are MRHNA and SNTAGT. The ends were cut back, 3 bases at V and 3 bases at J, with 9 bases in the middle. The CDR3 is 14 residues long. The CDR3 DNA sequence: TGTGCCAGCAGTGAGAAAGGGGTCAATCAGCCCCAGCATTTT. Protein sequence: CASSEKGVNQPQHF.

The V gene is TRBV24-1, the J gene TRBJ2-3; TRBD1 agrees at 11 bases. Germline CDR1 reads KGHDR; CDR2 reads SFDVKD. This CDR3 spans 16 amino acids. Germline trimming cut 6 bases from V and 3 bases from J; bases unmatched to any gene: 7. The CDR3 is CATSSPGTGGTDTQYF. The CDR3 nucleotides read TGTGCCACCAGTTCCCCCGGGACAGGGGGAACAGATACGCAGTATTTT.

The rearrangement joins TRBV11-3 to TRBJ2-3; 7 bases are a match to TRBD2. The germline CDR1 and CDR2 sequences are SGHNT and YENEEA. The CDR3 is 15 amino acids. V shed 0 bases, J shed 5 bases, and the junction held 5 bases outside the gene matches. The CDR3, as DNA: TGTGCCAGCAGCTTAGACGGCGGGAGTGGAGATACGCAGTATTTT. Encoded protein: CASSLDGGSGDTQYF.

V gene TRBV11-2 combines with J gene TRBJ1-2; 8 bases are shared with TRBD1. The CDR3 totals 15 residues. The germline V gene has CDR1 SGHAT and CDR2 FQNNGV. After removal of 5 bases from V and 4 bases from J, the junction contained 9 bases not matched to a gene. This CDR3 reads CASSGTDRGTYGYTF. CDR3 DNA sequence: TGTGCCAGCAGCGGCACTGACAGGGGAACCTATGGCTACACCTTC.

This clone was detected only once. CDR3 sequence: CAWTDRGNEQFF. Here the CDR3 DNA reads TGTGCCTGGACTGACAGGGGCAATGAGCAGTTCTTC. The chain combines TRBV30 with TRBJ2-1; 8 positions match TRBD1. Per germline, CDR1 GTSNPN and CDR2 SVGIG (reference sequence). V dropped 4 bases and J dropped 6; count of bases not matched to a gene: 2. CDR3 size: 12 residues.

The chain has TRBV7-8 and TRBJ2-2, with D perhaps being TRBD1 or TRBD2 (5 bases each). Trimming took 6 bases from V and 0 from J, leaving 14 bases between them. Per the germline V gene, CDR1 is SGHVS and CDR2 is FQNEAQ. This CDR3 contains 16 residues. This CDR3 reads CASSYMGVANTGELFF. CDR3 coding DNA: TGTGCCAGCAGTTATATGGGGGTCGCGAACACCGGGGAGCTGTTTTTT. Full variable domain (remainder filled in from reference TRBV7-8 and TRBJ2-2): GAGVSQSPRYKVAKRGQDVALRCDPISGHVSLFWYQQALGQGPEFLTYFQNEAQLDKSGLPSDRFFAERPEGSVSTLKIQRTQQEDSAVYLCASSYMGVANTGELFFGEGSRLTVL.

The rearrangement joins TRBV9 to TRBJ1-6; D remains unclear. V lost 7 bases, J lost 6 bases, and 8 bases lay in between. The CDR3 length is 12 residues. Germline values: CDR1 SGDLS, CDR2 YYNGEE. The CDR3 sequence is CASGPANSPLHF. Here the CDR3 DNA reads TGTGCCAGCGGGCCAGCTAATTCACCCCTCCACTTT. Full variable domain (missing parts from reference TRBV9 and TRBJ1-6): DSGVTQTPKHLITATGQRVTLRCSPRSGDLSVYWYQQSLDQGLQFLIQYYNGEERAKGNILERFSAQQFPDLHSELNLSSLELGDSALYFCASGPANSPLHFGNGTRLTVT.

CDR3 bases: TGCGCCAGCAGCGCCGCGACAGGGGGCAATGAAAAACTGTTTTTT. Its protein is CASSAATGGNEKLFF. V gene TRBV5-1 combines with J gene TRBJ1-4, with 10 bases fitting TRBD1. Germline V CDR1 and CDR2: SGHRS, YFSETQ. The CDR3 length is 15 residues. V lost 4 bases, J lost 5 bases, and 5 bases stayed unmatched.

The rearrangement uses TRBV30 and TRBJ2-7, with D unresolved. Germline V CDR1 and CDR2: GTSNPN, SVGIG (reference sequence). Trimming removed 2 bases from V and 0 bases from J, with 5 bases in between. There are 12 residues in the CDR3. CDR3 residues: CAWSYSSYEQYF. CDR3 DNA sequence: TGTGCCTGGAGTTACTCCTCCTACGAGCAGTACTTC.

This chain connects TRBV7-8 to TRBJ1-3; D is unresolved. This CDR3 has 15 residues. In germline, CDR1 is SGHVS, CDR2 FQNEAQ. Trimming shortened V by 1 base and J by 4 bases, and 11 bases separated the two germline ends. The CDR3 spells CASSLGTLGGNTIYF. The CDR3 bases are TGTGCCAGCAGCTTAGGGACTCTGGGGGGAAACACCATATATTTT.

The chain has TRBV5-1 and TRBJ2-5; D ambiguous. Germline CDR1 reads SGHRS; CDR2 reads YFSETQ. This CDR3 is built from 13 residues. Trimming stripped 1 base from V and 2 bases from J, with 6 bases between. CDR3 bases: TGCGCCAGCAGCTTGCAACCACAAGAGACCCAGTACTTC. It translates to CASSLQPQETQYF.

The chain couples TRBV4-2 to TRBJ1-2; D call uncertain. Germline CDR1 LGHNA, CDR2 YNFKEQ. Trimming took 1 base from V and 0 from J, leaving 6 bases between them. The length of the CDR3 is 14 residues. The CDR3 spells CASSQGGANYGYTF. DNA of the CDR3: TGTGCCAGCAGCCAAGGCGGAGCTAACTATGGCTACACCTTC.